A selection of T cell receptor beta chains follows, all from one sample in a study of identical twins. Each CDR3 protein gets one entry after TCRdb re-called the 5' RACE reads with MiXCR. The sample shows about 700,000 distinct CDR3 sequences, 6% to 6.5% of them seen only once. Sequencing input: naive T cells sorted from blood. Receptors originate from a man aged 18-30 years in good health. The CDR3 runs from the conserved cysteine through the conserved F or W. D genes are given only for firm matches. Some rows have no size entry. The others give once, few or many, or a class for an expanded clone.

V	size	D	J	DNA	CDR3
TRBV12-3/TRBV12-4	many	TRBD1	TRBJ2-5	TGTGCCAGCAGTTTTGACAGGGAGAAAGAGACCCAGTACTTC	CASSFDREKETQYF
TRBV7-3	.	.	TRBJ2-2	TGTGCCAGCAGCTTATGGGGGGACGGCGGGGAGCTGTTTTTT	CASSLWGDGGELFF
TRBV29-1	many	.	TRBJ2-3	TGCAGCGTTGAGGTGGTACGGGGGGATACGCAGTATTTT	CSVEVVRGDTQYF
TRBV5-6	.	.	TRBJ2-5	TGTGCCAGTGAAGGGATGGGGGAGACCCAGTACTTC	CASEGMGETQYF
TRBV6-1	few	.	TRBJ2-6	TGTGCCAGCAGGGAGACTACTGGGGCCAACGTCCTGACTTTC	CASRETTGANVLTF
TRBV5-1	few	.	TRBJ2-3	TGCGCCAGCAGCCCTAACCCATCTAGCACAGATACGCAGTATTTT	CASSPNPSSTDTQYF
TRBV14	.	.	TRBJ2-2	TGTGCCAGCAGCCAAAGGACCAGGGATGGGGAGCTGTTTTTT	CASSQRTRDGELFF
TRBV19	.	TRBD2	TRBJ2-4	TGTGCCAGTGCGCCCCGCGGGAGAGGGAACATTCAGTACTTC	CASAPRGRGNIQYF
TRBV28	many	TRBD2	TRBJ2-4	TGTGCCAGCAGCCTAGCGGGATCAGGGACCAAAAACATTCAGTACTTC	CASSLAGSGTKNIQYF
TRBV7-9	few	.	TRBJ2-2	TGTGCCAGCAGCTTAGCGCGGGCAGGGGATGACACCGGGGAGCTGTTTTTT	CASSLARAGDDTGELFF
TRBV29-1	many	.	TRBJ1-5	TGCAGCGTTGAAGTGTCCGGGAATCAGCCCCAGCATTTT	CSVEVSGNQPQHF
TRBV6-5	many	.	TRBJ1-1	TGTGCCAGCAGTTACTCGGCCCTGAACACTGAAGCTTTCTTT	CASSYSALNTEAFF
TRBV6-4	few	.	TRBJ2-3	TGTGCCAGCAGTGACTCGAGTCGGGGCTATACGCAGTATTTT	CASSDSSRGYTQYF
TRBV12-3/TRBV12-4	few	.	TRBJ1-4	TGTGCCAGCAGTTTCTCAGTCCGGGCCACTAATGAAAAACTGTTTTTT	CASSFSVRATNEKLFF
TRBV27	many	.	TRBJ1-1	TGTGCCAGCAGGCCATCCGGGGGGACTGAAGCTTTCTTT	CASRPSGGTEAFF
TRBV28	many	TRBD2	TRBJ2-7	TGTGCCAGCAGTTTCGGCGGGAGATTCTACGAGCAGTACTTC	CASSFGGRFYEQYF
TRBV29-1	many	TRBD1	TRBJ1-1	TGCAGCGTTGAAGGGAGACAGGGGGACACTGAAGCTTTCTTT	CSVEGRQGDTEAFF
TRBV6-6	few	.	TRBJ2-3	TGTGCCAGCAGTTACGGGGACGGTACGCAGTATTTT	CASSYGDGTQYF
TRBV3-1	.	TRBD1	TRBJ2-1	TGTGCCAGCAGCCAAGATAGGCAGGGGGACAATGAGCAGTTCTTC	CASSQDRQGDNEQFF
TRBV30	many	.	TRBJ2-5	TGTGCCTGGGGGAGGTCGGAGACCCAGTACTTC	CAWGRSETQYF
TRBV11-1	.	TRBD2	TRBJ2-1	TGTGCCAGCAGCTTGGGACTACCTAACAATGAGCAGTTCTTC	CASSLGLPNNEQFF
TRBV18	many	.	TRBJ2-5	TGTGCCAGCTCACCGAACCTAAAAGAGACCCAGTACTTC	CASSPNLKETQYF
TRBV4-2	.	.	TRBJ2-1	TGTGCCAGCAGCCACCCAAGTGGTCGGGACTCCTTCTTC	CASSHPSGRDSFF
TRBV10-1	few	.	TRBJ2-2	TGCGCCAGCAGTGCGAATTTTGCGACCGGGGAGCTGTTTTTT	CASSANFATGELFF
TRBV20-1	.	.	TRBJ1-5	TGCAGTGCTAGACAGGCGGATCAGCCCCAGCATTTT	CSARQADQPQHF
TRBV4-1	many	.	TRBJ1-5	TGCGCCAGCAGCCCTGGGGAGCTGGATCAGCCCCAGCATTTT	CASSPGELDQPQHF
TRBV30	.	.	TRBJ1-1	TGTGCCTGGAGTCCGACGACAGAAGTGAACACTGAAGCTTTCTTT	CAWSPTTEVNTEAFF
TRBV11-2	.	.	TRBJ1-5	TGTGCCAGCAGCTTATCAGCCGGTTTTGGTCGGTTTAGCAATCAGCCCCAGCATTTT	CASSLSAGFGRFSNQPQHF
TRBV7-9	many	.	TRBJ1-2	TGTGCCAGCAGCTTAGGCAGGACGCCGATGGACTATGGCTACACCTTC	CASSLGRTPMDYGYTF
TRBV7-9	many	.	TRBJ1-1	TGTGCCAGCAGCCAGGCAGGGCTGCTAGAAGCTTTCTTT	CASSQAGLLEAFF
TRBV30	few	.	TRBJ2-3	TGTGCCTGGAGTACAGGGAGGGATACGCAGTATTTT	CAWSTGRDTQYF
TRBV28	many	.	TRBJ2-5	TGTGCCAGTTCCCCGCTTCGGGACGATGAAGAGACCCAGTACTTC	CASSPLRDDEETQYF
TRBV7-9	few	TRBD2	TRBJ2-7	TGTGCCAGCAGCTTAGCGTTACTAGCGGGAGAGGAATTCGAGCAGTACTTC	CASSLALLAGEEFEQYF
TRBV27	.	.	TRBJ2-3	TGTGCCAGCAGGGTCATAAGCACAGATACGCAGTATTTT	CASRVISTDTQYF
TRBV29-1	many	TRBD2	TRBJ2-3	TGCAGCAGTACTAGCGGGAATTCAGATACGCAGTATTTT	CSSTSGNSDTQYF
TRBV3-1	.	.	TRBJ1-5	TGTGCCAGCAGCCAAGACGAGAATCAGCCCCAGCATTTT	CASSQDENQPQHF
TRBV15	many	.	TRBJ1-4	TGTGCCACCAGCGAGAAGGGCGGTGAAAAACTGTTTTTT	CATSEKGGEKLFF
TRBV2	few	.	TRBJ2-3	TGTGCCAGCAGTGAAGACGGCGGCGGGCTGATGGATACGCAGTATTTT	CASSEDGGGLMDTQYF
TRBV7-9	many	.	TRBJ2-4	TGTGCCAGCAGCTTAGAGTGGCGCGGGGACAAAAACATTCAGTACTTC	CASSLEWRGDKNIQYF
TRBV20-1	few	TRBD2	TRBJ2-1	TGCAGTGCTATAGAGCGGGAGTTTGGTACTGTTGCCCATGAGCAGTTCTTC	CSAIEREFGTVAHEQFF
TRBV20-1	many	TRBD1	TRBJ2-3	TGCAGTGCTCCGGGACAGGGGGGCACAGATACGCAGTATTTT	CSAPGQGGTDTQYF
TRBV4-2	.	.	TRBJ2-3	TGTGCCAGCAGCCAAGACTACTCCGGGGTTGATTCGCAGTATTTT	CASSQDYSGVDSQYF
TRBV5-1	few	.	TRBJ1-3	TGCGCCAGCAGCCCGGCGCTGCACTCTGGAAACACCATATATTTT	CASSPALHSGNTIYF
TRBV6-4	many	.	TRBJ2-3	TGTGCCAGCAGTGACTCAGGTAGTCTGGGAGATACGCAGTATTTT	CASSDSGSLGDTQYF
TRBV12-3/TRBV12-4	many	TRBD2	TRBJ2-7	TGTGCCAGCAGCCTAGGACTAGCGGGAGTCGAGCAGTACTTC	CASSLGLAGVEQYF
TRBV9	.	.	TRBJ1-1	TGTGCCAGCAGCGTAGTTCTGGGGATGAACACTGAAGCTTTCTTT	CASSVVLGMNTEAFF
TRBV7-9	.	.	TRBJ2-1	TGTGCCAGCAGCTCCCACCAGACCGGGGCTTACAATGAGCAGTTCTTC	CASSSHQTGAYNEQFF
TRBV21-1	few	.	TRBJ2-7	TGTGCCAGCAGCCCAAACGACAGGGGCTACGAGCAGTACTTC	CASSPNDRGYEQYF
TRBV7-8	.	TRBD1	TRBJ1-5	TGTGCCAGCAGCTTCCAGACAGGGAGTAGCAATCAGCCCCAGCATTTT	CASSFQTGSSNQPQHF
TRBV29-1	many	TRBD2	TRBJ2-7	TGCAGCGTTGAAACTAGCGGGTACTACGAGCAGTACTTC	CSVETSGYYEQYF
TRBV20-1	few	TRBD2	TRBJ2-3	TGCAGTGCTAGCAAACTAGCGGGAGGGAGCACAGATACGCAGTATTTT	CSASKLAGGSTDTQYF
TRBV29-1	few	.	TRBJ2-5	TGCAGCGTTGGTCAGCCGCGGTGGGAGACCCAGTACTTC	CSVGQPRWETQYF
TRBV12-3/TRBV12-4	many	TRBD1	TRBJ1-1	TGTGCCAGCAGTTGGGGGACAGGTTGGATGGACACTGAAGCTTTCTTT	CASSWGTGWMDTEAFF
TRBV27	many	.	TRBJ1-1	TGTGCCAGCAGTTTCGTGGGGCCGAACACTGAAGCTTTCTTT	CASSFVGPNTEAFF